This TCR beta chain was observed in a study of radiotherapy plus CTLA-4 blockade in lung cancer. The assay was immunoSEQ multiplex PCR, and TCRdb's table has in-frame clones only and misses some. In the table there are around 80,000 clones, roughly 70% of which are singletons. Germline CDR1 is SGHRS and CDR2 is YFSETQ. V lost 0 bases and J lost 2; bases outside the gene matches: 14. This CDR3 contains 20 residues. The gene calls are TRBV5-1 and TRBJ2-3; 11 nucleotides align to TRBD1. The sample was peripheral blood, taken from a patient treated with radiotherapy plus ipilimumab. This receptor was obtained from a human donor with non-small cell lung cancer whose response to radiotherapy plus ipilimumab could not be evaluated. The CDR3, as DNA: TGCGCCAGCAGCTTGGGGACAGGGGGCTTGACGTCAGTAATCACAGATACGCAGTATTTT. This encodes CASSLGTGGLTSVITDTQYF.